What follows are 23 T cell receptor beta chains derived from one specimen sequenced in a study of CD8 T cells in Susac syndrome. RNA amounts of about 0.45 to 1 ug underwent reverse transcription with random hexamers. TCRdb passed the immunoSEQ multiplex PCR reads through MiXCR, listing each CDR3 protein once. The top ten clones hold over 0.065% of a sample with about 150,000 distinct CDR3 sequences, 90% to 97% of them seen once. The sample was CD4+ T cells from PBMCs. All receptors derive from a human donor with Susac syndrome.

The CDR3 DNA reads as TGCAGTGCTACGGGGGCCGGGTACGAGCAGTACTTC. It codes for CSATGAGYEQYF. This chain connects TRBV20-1 to TRBJ2-7; tentatively, D is TRBD1 or TRBD2 (6 bases each). The germline V and J ends were trimmed by 4 bases and 4 bases, with 11 bases remaining between them. The CDR3 extends over 12 amino acids. Per germline, CDR1 DFQATT and CDR2 SNEGSKA (reference sequence).

The CDR3 protein is CASRGLGALYYEQYF. The CDR3 DNA reads TGTGCCAGCAGGGGGCTCGGAGCACTCTACTACGAGCAGTACTTC. The gene calls are TRBV25-1 and TRBJ2-7, with D possibly matching TRBD1 (5 bases). The CDR3 is 15 residues long. Germline-derived CDR1 and CDR2 are MGHDK and SYGVNS. V was shortened by 6 bases and J by 3 bases, with 18 bases between the two germline ends.

This chain connects TRBV14 to TRBJ1-5; D remains ambiguous. CDR3 size: 13 residues. V was clipped by 0 bases and J by 5 bases, with 5 bases between them. Germline CDR1 and CDR2: SGHDN and FVKESK. The CDR3 coding sequence is TGTGCCAGCAGCCAAGATCGGGATCAGCCCCAGCATTTT. Translated, it gives CASSQDRDQPQHF. The full variable domain, with the rest looked up from reference TRBV14 and TRBJ1-5, is EAGVTQFPSHSVIEKGQTVTLRCDPISGHDNLYWYRRVMGKEIKFLLHFVKESKQDESGMPNNRFLAERTGGTYSTLKVQPAELEDSGVYFCASSQDRDQPQHFGDGTRLSIL.

The gene calls are TRBV7-3 and TRBJ1-2; D call uncertain. The germline V gene has CDR1 SGHTA and CDR2 FQGTGA. The CDR3 length is 13 residues. V lost 3 bases and J lost 0, with 5 bases in between. The CDR3 sequence: CASSFGPNYGYTF. DNA for the CDR3: TGTGCCAGCAGCTTCGGGCCTAACTATGGCTACACCTTC.

Here the CDR3 DNA reads TGTGCCAGCAGCCGGGAGGGTGAAGATACGCAGTATTTT. This sequence encodes CASSREGEDTQYF. This chain uses TRBV3-1 with TRBJ2-3; 7 bases align to TRBD2. Germline assignment: CDR1 LGHDT and CDR2 YNNKEL (reference sequence). CDR3 length: 13 amino acids. The trim removed 4 bases at V and 5 bases at J, leaving 3 bases unmatched.

The CDR3 nucleotides read TGTGCCAGCAGCTTGGAGGGTGGGAGAGGAAACGAGCAGTACTTC. This gives the protein CASSLEGGRGNEQYF. This chain connects TRBV5-6 to TRBJ2-7, with D perhaps matching TRBD2 (5 bases). The CDR3 sequence is 15 residues long. CDR1 and CDR2 (germline): SGHDT, YYEEEE. V shed 0 bases and J shed 5 bases, with 15 bases lying between them.

The table lists this clonotype with a few counts. The V and J genes are TRBV29-1 and TRBJ2-5, with D hard to call. Trimming removed 6 bases at V and 4 bases at J, with 15 bases between. Germline CDR1 reads SQVTM; CDR2 reads ANQGSEA. The CDR3 extends over 13 amino acids. CDR3 in amino acids: CSVASILSETQYF. The CDR3 region has the DNA TGCAGCGTGGCAAGCATACTATCAGAGACCCAGTACTTC.

This sequence joins TRBV14 and TRBJ2-1, with TRBD2 identical over 8 bases. The V segment lost 3 bases and the J segment 7 bases; nucleotides outside the gene matches: 11. The CDR3 is 16 residues long. Germline V gene lookup returns CDR1 SGHDN and CDR2 FVKESK. CDR3 in amino acids: CASSQGGSGRQNEQFF. CDR3 DNA sequence: TGTGCCAGCAGCCAGGGCGGGAGCGGGAGACAAAATGAGCAGTTCTTC. The full variable domain, its missing parts supplied by reference TRBV14 and TRBJ2-1, is EAGVTQFPSHSVIEKGQTVTLRCDPISGHDNLYWYRRVMGKEIKFLLHFVKESKQDESGMPNNRFLAERTGGTYSTLKVQPAELEDSGVYFCASSQGGSGRQNEQFFGPGTRLTVL.

The chain carries TRBV11-2 and TRBJ2-7, with TRBD1 matching over 7 bases. The CDR3 is 14 residues long. With V trimmed by 5 bases and J by 3 bases, 7 bases remained unmatched. CDR1 is SGHAT, CDR2 FQNNGV, per germline. The chain's CDR3 is CASSRGGAVYEQYF. The CDR3 DNA sequence: TGTGCCAGCAGCAGAGGGGGCGCGGTCTACGAGCAGTACTTC. Looking up the rest from reference TRBV11-2 and TRBJ2-7 gives the full variable domain: EAGVAQSPRYKIIEKRQSVAFWCNPISGHATLYWYQQILGQGPKLLIQFQNNGVVDDSQLPKDRFSAERLKGVDSTLKIQPAKLEDSAVYLCASSRGGAVYEQYFGPGTRLTVT.

This sequence joins TRBV13 and TRBJ1-4; perhaps TRBD1 as D (5 bases). CDR1 PRHDT and CDR2 FYEKMQ come from the germline V gene (reference sequence). The germline V and J ends were trimmed by 8 bases and 8 bases, with 18 bases remaining between them. The CDR3 is 14 residues long. The CDR3 nucleotides read TGTGCCAGCCGCGGTCGGGGCTGGGGGGAAAAACTGTTTTTT. This gives the protein CASRGRGWGEKLFF. Together with reference TRBV13 and TRBJ1-4, the CDR3 gives the full variable domain: AAGVIQSPRHLIKEKRETATLKCYPIPRHDTVYWYQQGPGQDPQFLISFYEKMQSDKGSIPDRFSAQQFSDYHSELNMSSLELGDSALYFCASRGRGWGEKLFFGSGTQLSVL.

This sequence joins TRBV24-1 and TRBJ2-7; 9 nucleotides line up with TRBD1. Germline assignment: CDR1 KGHDR and CDR2 SFDVKD. The CDR3 consists of 15 residues. Losses at the gene ends were 3 bases for V and 7 bases for J; bases not matched to a gene: 9. The CDR3 coding sequence is TGTGCCACCAGTGATCCCGGGACAGGGAGAAAGGAGCAGTACTTC. It encodes CATSDPGTGRKEQYF.

V is TRBV7-9 and J is TRBJ2-1, with 7 bases that match TRBD2. CDR1 SEHNR and CDR2 FQNEAQ come from the germline V gene (reference sequence). J gave up 7 bases and V 10 bases, and 10 bases lay outside the gene matches. The CDR3 runs 13 residues. CDR3 residues: CATRHGEGNEQFF. The CDR3 DNA reads TGTGCCACTCGCCACGGGGAGGGAAATGAGCAGTTCTTC. Complete variable domain (other parts from reference TRBV7-9 and TRBJ2-1): DTGVSQNPRHKITKRGQNVTFRCDPISEHNRLYWYRQTLGQGPEFLTYFQNEAQLEKSRLLSDRFSAERPKGSFSTLEIQRTEQGDSAMYLCATRHGEGNEQFFGPGTRLTVL.

This clonotype was counted once. At one boundary the junction diverges from the germline segment, which might be a read error. V and J are TRBV3-1 and TRBJ2-7, with D uncertain. CDR3 length equals 14 residues. Germline V gene sequence: CDR1 LGHDT, CDR2 YNNKEL (reference sequence). The CDR3 reads CASSQVRQSFEQYF. CDR3 DNA sequence: TGTGCCAGCAGCCAAGTAAGGCAGTCCTTCGAGCAGTACTTC.

The gene calls are TRBV7-3 and TRBJ2-5; D unclear. Germline CDR1 and CDR2: SGHTA and FQGTGA. The CDR3 has 14 amino acids. Trimming removed 5 bases from V and 5 bases from J, with 15 bases in between. Written as DNA, the CDR3 is TGTGCCAGCAGCCCCGAAGGGAATGAGGAGACCCAGTACTTC. Its translation is CASSPEGNEETQYF.

This sequence joins TRBV25-1 and TRBJ1-2, with 7 bases lining up with TRBD1. V shed 3 bases and J 7 bases; nucleotides not matched to a gene: 8. CDR3 size: 14 residues. Germline CDR1 reads MGHDK; CDR2 reads SYGVNS. CDR3 nucleotide sequence: TGTGCCAGCAGTGAGACAGGGTACCGCAGTGGCTACACCTTC. This sequence encodes CASSETGYRSGYTF.

V and J are TRBV7-9 and TRBJ2-2; tentative D call: TRBD1 (5 bases). The V and J ends lost 4 bases and 1 base respectively, with 13 bases between them. This CDR3 spans 16 amino acids. Germline CDR1 and CDR2: SEHNR and FQNEAQ (reference sequence). The CDR3 sequence is CASSSSQAGNTGELFF. In nucleotides, the CDR3 is TGTGCCAGCAGCTCGTCACAGGCTGGGAACACCGGGGAGCTGTTTTTT. The entire variable domain, with the rest obtained from reference TRBV7-9 and TRBJ2-2, is as follows: DTGVSQNPRHKITKRGQNVTFRCDPISEHNRLYWYRQTLGQGPEFLTYFQNEAQLEKSRLLSDRFSAERPKGSFSTLEIQRTEQGDSAMYLCASSSSQAGNTGELFFGEGSRLTVL.

This chain joins TRBV20-1 and TRBJ2-7, with 9 bases matching TRBD1. The CDR3 is 13 residues long. The trim removed 5 bases at V and 1 base at J, leaving 3 bases unmatched. Germline CDR1 DFQATT, CDR2 SNEGSKA (reference sequence). CDR3 bases: TGCAGTGCTGGACAGGGGATTTCCTACGAGCAGTACTTC. It specifies CSAGQGISYEQYF.

The CDR3 spells CSASGPEAFF. CDR3 bases: TGCAGTGCTAGCGGCCCTGAAGCTTTCTTT. The chain uses TRBV20-1 and TRBJ1-1; the D is unclear. The germline V and J ends were trimmed by 3 bases and 6 bases, with 5 bases remaining between them. This CDR3 spans 10 amino acids. Per the germline V gene, CDR1 is DFQATT and CDR2 is SNEGSKA (reference sequence).

The CDR3 DNA follows: TGTGCCAGCAGCTTGCGGAGGGTCCCGAATCAGCCCCAGCATTTT. Protein: CASSLRRVPNQPQHF. This chain connects TRBV5-6 to TRBJ1-5; D remains unclear. Germline CDR1 and CDR2: SGHDT and YYEEEE. This CDR3 has 15 amino acids. V was clipped by 1 base and J by 4 bases, with 12 bases between them.

The chain joins TRBV5-1 to TRBJ2-1; 11 nucleotides line up with TRBD2. Looked up from germline, CDR1 is SGHRS and CDR2 is YFSETQ. V shed 3 bases, J shed 5 bases, and the junction held 7 bases outside the gene matches. The CDR3 loop spans 16 amino acids. Written as DNA, the CDR3 is TGCGCCAGCAGCTCAGGAGGGACTAGCGGCAACAATGAGCAGTTCTTC. Encoded protein: CASSSGGTSGNNEQFF. The variable domain in full, completed from reference TRBV5-1 and TRBJ2-1, reads KAGVTQTPRYLIKTRGQQVTLSCSPISGHRSVSWYQQTPGQGLQFLFEYFSETQRNKGNFPGRFSGRQFSNSRSEMNVSTLELGDSALYLCASSSGGTSGNNEQFFGPGTRLTVL.

Only one count was recorded for this clonotype. The chain links TRBV12-3 or TRBV12-4 to TRBJ2-4, with D possibly TRBD1 on 5 matching bases. V was pared by 0 bases and J by 8 bases, with 20 bases between. The length of the CDR3 is 17 residues. In nucleotides, the CDR3 is TGTGCCAGCAGTTTAGCCCTTATACGTAGGGGATCGGACATTCAGTACTTC. Encoded protein: CASSLALIRRGSDIQYF.

J is TRBJ2-5 and V is TRBV5-4, with D tentatively TRBD2 (6 bases). The CDR3 has 15 residues. The germline V gene encodes CDR1 SGHNT and CDR2 YYREEE (reference sequence). Deletions cut 2 bases from V and 1 base from J, with 12 bases between. The CDR3 is CASSLGGAVQETQYF. The CDR3 coding sequence is TGTGCCAGCAGCTTAGGCGGGGCCGTCCAAGAGACCCAGTACTTC.

The chain is built from TRBV28 and TRBJ2-3; D unresolved. Trimming removed 7 bases from V and 1 base from J, with 6 bases in between. Germline CDR1 reads MDHEN; CDR2 reads SYDVKM. This CDR3 has 12 residues. The CDR3 is CASTKGTDTQYF. The CDR3 bases are TGTGCCAGCACTAAGGGCACAGATACGCAGTATTTT.